This entry lists 9 T cell receptor beta chains sequenced from one sample in a study of T cell responses to AZD1222 COVID-19 vaccine. Only in-frame clones appear in the TCRdb table, and some are missing; sequencing was by immunoSEQ multiplex PCR. The sample lists over 150,000 clones, roughly 90% occurring once. Specimen: peripheral blood, collected on day 0 of MenACWY control vaccination. The receptor source for this set is an adult in good health.

V usage is TRBV28 and J usage is TRBJ1-5; D is unclear. Deletions cut 2 bases from V and 5 bases from J, with 4 bases between. Germline lookup yields CDR1 MDHEN and CDR2 SYDVKM. The CDR3 length is 12 residues. CDR3 nucleotide sequence: TGTGCCAGCAGTTTAAGGGATCAGCCCCAGCATTTT. It encodes CASSLRDQPQHF.

DNA for the CDR3: TGTGCCAGCGGGTATCAGGGGCCCCAGCATTTT. This encodes CASGYQGPQHF. The genes are TRBV27 and TRBJ1-5; perhaps TRBD1 as D (5 bases). Trimming removed 8 bases from V and 9 bases from J, with 11 bases in between. The CDR3 has 11 amino acids. The germline CDR1 and CDR2 sequences are MNHEY and SMNVEV (reference sequence).

The J gene is TRBJ2-7, the V gene TRBV28, with 7 bases aligning to TRBD2. Trimming took 10 bases from V and 6 from J; bases not matched to a gene: 9. CDR1 MDHEN and CDR2 SYDVKM come from the germline V gene. The CDR3 contains 12 residues. The CDR3 sequence: CATTSWGGEQYF. CDR3 bases: TGTGCCACCACCTCGTGGGGGGGCGAGCAGTACTTC. Based on the CDR3 plus reference TRBV28 and TRBJ2-7, the full variable domain is DVKVTQSSRYLVKRTGEKVFLECVQDMDHENMFWYRQDPGLGLRLIYFSYDVKMKEKGDIPEGYSVSREKKERFSLILESASTNQTSMYLCATTSWGGEQYFGPGTRLTVT.

This rearrangement joins TRBV5-5 to TRBJ1-2; no reliable D call. The CDR3 has 12 residues. V lost 0 bases to trimming and J lost 4 bases, with 4 bases between them. Looked up from germline, CDR1 is SGHKS and CDR2 is YYEKEE (reference sequence). CDR3 protein: CASSLDFYGYTF. The CDR3 DNA follows: TGTGCCAGCAGCTTGGATTTCTATGGCTACACCTTC.

This chain uses TRBV6-2 or TRBV6-3 with TRBJ2-5; no firm D call. Germline V gene data show CDR1 as MNHEY and CDR2 as SVGEGT. Trimming removed 5 bases from V and 2 bases from J, with 6 bases in between. The CDR3 has 12 amino acids. In nucleotides, the CDR3 is TGTGCCAGCAGTCGCCCGCAAGAGACCCAGTACTTC. It codes for CASSRPQETQYF.

The V call is TRBV5-4, the J call TRBJ2-1; D is undetermined. The CDR3 covers 12 residues. With 0 bases removed from V and 6 bases from J, the gap between germline ends came to 4 bases. Germline assignment: CDR1 SGHNT and CDR2 YYREEE (reference sequence). CDR3 sequence (DNA): TGTGCCAGCAGCTTGGCTAGCAATGAGCAGTTCTTC. Translation: CASSLASNEQFF.

This clone was seen a few times. This sequence joins TRBV15 and TRBJ1-1; D might be TRBD1 (5 bases). Germline CDR1 and CDR2: LNHNV and YYDKDF (reference sequence). The V end was cut by 2 bases, the J end by 4 bases, with 8 bases between. The CDR3 contains 13 residues. The CDR3 spells CATSRSTATEAFF. The CDR3 nucleotides read TGTGCCACCAGCAGATCGACAGCCACTGAAGCTTTCTTT.

The CDR3 sequence is CASSHAGLAVNEKLFF. The CDR3 DNA sequence: TGTGCCAGCAGCCATGCTGGATTGGCGGTTAATGAAAAACTGTTTTTT. The chain couples TRBV14 to TRBJ1-4; D unclear. Per the germline V gene, CDR1 is SGHDN and CDR2 is FVKESK. This CDR3 has 16 amino acids. The V gene lost 3 bases and the J gene lost 4 bases, with 15 bases spanning the gap.

The chain joins TRBV18 to TRBJ1-6, with D unresolved. CDR1 is KGHSH, CDR2 LQKENI, per germline. The CDR3 has 16 amino acids. V lost 1 base to trimming and J lost 6 bases, with 13 bases between them. DNA for the CDR3: TGTGCCAGCTCACCACTTGCATCCTATGGTAATTCACCCCTCCACTTT. It is translated as CASSPLASYGNSPLHF.